These 12 T cell receptor beta chains came from one sample sequenced in a study of blood T cell repertoires in COVID-19. The assay was immunoSEQ multiplex PCR, and TCRdb's table has in-frame clones only and misses some. The table lists almost 50,000 clones, 68% of them singletons. Sequencing input: peripheral blood. The receptors were sampled from a woman in her sixties or seventies with acute or convalescent COVID-19.

In this sample, this clone turned up a few times. This chain joins TRBV2 and TRBJ1-4; D is perhaps TRBD1 (6 bases). Germline V CDR1 and CDR2: SNHLY, FYNNEI. Trimming left V 9 bases short and J 8 bases short, with 7 bases between. The CDR3 extends over 10 amino acids. CDR3 loop: CASGGEKLFF. DNA for the CDR3: TGTGCCAGTGGGGGCGAAAAACTGTTTTTT.

The chain has TRBV28 and TRBJ2-5; 7 nucleotides line up with TRBD2. There are 17 residues in the CDR3. Germline V gene data show CDR1 as MDHEN and CDR2 as SYDVKM. The ends lost 1 base at V and 4 bases at J; junction bases unmatched: 12. CDR3 region: CASSLLGLGLPGETQYF. The CDR3 nucleotides are TGTGCCAGCAGTTTATTAGGTTTGGGACTACCCGGAGAGACCCAGTACTTC.

The CDR3 DNA reads TGTGCCAGTTTGAGACTCGATTTACTCAATGAGCAGTTCTTC. Its translation is CASLRLDLLNEQFF. V is TRBV2 and J is TRBJ2-1; no clear D. V was shortened by 9 bases and J by 6 bases, with 18 bases between the two germline ends. This CDR3 comprises 14 residues. Germline lookup yields CDR1 SNHLY and CDR2 FYNNEI.

The rearrangement uses TRBV3-1 (or the pseudogene TRBV3-2) and TRBJ2-1; D possibly corresponds to TRBD1 (5 bases). V was clipped by 5 bases and J by 4 bases, with 9 bases between them. CDR1 and CDR2 from the germline V gene are LGHDT and YNNKEL (reference sequence). The CDR3 covers 13 residues. The CDR3 sequence is CASSNNRYNEQFF. In DNA, the CDR3 is TGTGCCAGCAGCAATAACAGGTACAATGAGCAGTTCTTC.

V is TRBV6-5 and J is TRBJ1-6; D call uncertain. Germline CDR1 and CDR2: MNHEY and SVGAGI. V shed 6 bases and J shed 10 bases, with 10 bases lying between them. The CDR3 is made up of 12 amino acids. The CDR3 loop reads CASRIVQSPLHF. The CDR3 DNA is TGTGCCAGCAGGATCGTACAATCACCCCTCCACTTT.

This clone was detected only once. The chain recombines TRBV5-4 with TRBJ2-5; tentative D call: TRBD2 (5 bases). Per germline, CDR1 SGHNT and CDR2 YYREEE (reference sequence). The V and J ends lost 2 bases and 4 bases respectively, with 15 bases between them. The length of the CDR3 is 15 residues. The CDR3 here is CASSFEHSRAETQYF. In DNA form, the CDR3 reads TGTGCCAGCAGCTTCGAGCATTCGAGGGCAGAGACCCAGTACTTC.

V usage is TRBV10-1 and J usage is TRBJ2-7; D is possibly TRBD2 (5 bases). V was shortened by 5 bases and J by 5 bases, with 16 bases between the two germline ends. CDR1 and CDR2 from the germline V gene are WNHNN and SYGVQD (reference sequence). The CDR3 is 14 residues long. This chain's CDR3 is CASSTPGVPDEQYF. CDR3 in DNA: TGCGCCAGCAGTACCCCCGGGGTCCCTGACGAGCAGTACTTC.

This clone is classed as medium-sized (0.01 to 0.1%). CDR3 coding DNA: TGTGCCAGCAGCCCCGGACCCGCCGGGAATCGTCAGCCCCAGCATTTT. Protein product: CASSPGPAGNRQPQHF. V is TRBV7-8 and J is TRBJ1-5; D is unclear. The V end lost 5 bases, the J end lost 6 bases, and 20 bases lay between the germline ends. From germline, CDR1 is SGHVS and CDR2 FQNEAQ. The CDR3 has 16 residues.

The gene calls are TRBV6-5 and TRBJ1-3; maybe TRBD1 (6 bases). Trimming removed 7 bases at V and 6 bases at J, with 13 bases between. There are 13 residues in the CDR3. The V gene's germline CDR1 is MNHEY and CDR2 SVGAGI. CDR3 residues: CASTPTGQNTIYF. The CDR3 DNA reads TGTGCCAGCACCCCGACAGGCCAAAACACCATATATTTT.

The V gene is TRBV6-9, the J gene TRBJ1-5, with unresolved D. The V and J ends lost 4 bases and 0 bases respectively, with 10 bases between them. This CDR3 is built from 15 residues. CDR1 is MNHGY and CDR2 is SVAAGI in the germline V gene. The CDR3, as DNA: TGTGCCAGCAGTTTCCGATCCTATAGCAATCAGCCCCAGCATTTT. Translation gives CASSFRSYSNQPQHF.

The V and J genes are TRBV28 and TRBJ2-1, with 12 bases matching TRBD2. Per germline, CDR1 MDHEN and CDR2 SYDVKM. The CDR3 runs 16 residues. Germline trimming cut 6 bases from V and 5 bases from J; bases unmatched to any gene: 8. The DNA of the CDR3 is TGTGCCAGCAGCGACCTAGCGGGAGGGAGGGACAATGAGCAGTTCTTC. Residues: CASSDLAGGRDNEQFF.

The chain carries TRBV5-1 and TRBJ2-3; 8 nucleotides agree with TRBD1. The ends lost 3 bases at V and 2 bases at J; junction bases unmatched: 5. The germline gives CDR1 SGHRS, CDR2 YFSETQ. The CDR3 has 15 amino acids. CDR3 nucleotides: TGCGCCAGCAGCTCCCGGGACAGGTACACAGATACGCAGTATTTT. Translation: CASSSRDRYTDTQYF.